The 5 T cell receptor beta chains presented below share a single source sample, sequenced in a study of blood T cell repertoires in COVID-19. Produced via immunoSEQ multiplex PCR; TCRdb's table is partial and in-frame only. The sample records 200,000 to 250,000 clones, around 87% being singletons. Sequencing used peripheral blood. The receptors were gathered from a woman between 50 and 59 years old with COVID-19, enrolled during active disease.

This chain joins TRBV12-3 or TRBV12-4 and TRBJ1-4; D not resolved. CDR3 size: 12 residues. Trimming shortened V by 3 bases and J by 11 bases, and 10 bases separated the two germline ends. CDR3 sequence reads: CASSFVVEKLFF. The CDR3, as DNA: TGTGCCAGCAGTTTTGTCGTGGAGAAACTGTTTTTT.

This clone was picked up a small number of times. The genes are TRBV13 and TRBJ1-2, with 9 bases that match TRBD1. The CDR3 covers 16 residues. Germline CDR1 is PRHDT and CDR2 is FYEKMQ (reference sequence). V gave up 0 bases and J gave up 8 bases; unmatched junction bases: 10. CDR3 protein: CASSLGRRTGVGGYTF. The CDR3 nucleotides are TGTGCCAGCAGCTTAGGCCGCCGGACAGGGGTGGGAGGCTACACCTTC.

V gene TRBV3-1 (or the pseudogene TRBV3-2) combines with J gene TRBJ1-2, with D perhaps TRBD1 (5 bases). Per germline, CDR1 LGHDT and CDR2 YNNKEL (reference sequence). There are 15 residues in the CDR3. Trimming pared 0 bases from V and 8 bases from J, leaving 16 bases between. The CDR3 sequence: CASSQERRGEKGYTF. The CDR3 DNA follows: TGTGCCAGCAGCCAAGAGAGGAGGGGAGAAAAGGGCTACACCTTC.

This clone was counted between two and nine times. This chain joins TRBV2 and TRBJ1-2; possibly TRBD1 for D (5 bases). The CDR3 is 13 amino acids. Germline V gene data show CDR1 as SNHLY and CDR2 as FYNNEI. V was cut by 8 bases and J by 5 bases, with 15 bases left in between. The DNA of the CDR3 is TGTGCCAGCGCTTCTTCAGGGTATTATGGCTACACCTTC. Its protein product is CASASSGYYGYTF.

This clone was recorded only once. The chain carries TRBV10-1 and TRBJ2-3, with TRBD2 matching 9 bases. The trim removed 3 bases at V and 6 bases at J, leaving 4 bases unmatched. The CDR3 is 14 amino acids. From germline, CDR1 is WNHNN and CDR2 SYGVQD (reference sequence). The CDR3 is CASSDGGGADTQYF. CDR3 coding DNA: TGCGCCAGCAGTGATGGCGGGGGGGCTGATACGCAGTATTTT.